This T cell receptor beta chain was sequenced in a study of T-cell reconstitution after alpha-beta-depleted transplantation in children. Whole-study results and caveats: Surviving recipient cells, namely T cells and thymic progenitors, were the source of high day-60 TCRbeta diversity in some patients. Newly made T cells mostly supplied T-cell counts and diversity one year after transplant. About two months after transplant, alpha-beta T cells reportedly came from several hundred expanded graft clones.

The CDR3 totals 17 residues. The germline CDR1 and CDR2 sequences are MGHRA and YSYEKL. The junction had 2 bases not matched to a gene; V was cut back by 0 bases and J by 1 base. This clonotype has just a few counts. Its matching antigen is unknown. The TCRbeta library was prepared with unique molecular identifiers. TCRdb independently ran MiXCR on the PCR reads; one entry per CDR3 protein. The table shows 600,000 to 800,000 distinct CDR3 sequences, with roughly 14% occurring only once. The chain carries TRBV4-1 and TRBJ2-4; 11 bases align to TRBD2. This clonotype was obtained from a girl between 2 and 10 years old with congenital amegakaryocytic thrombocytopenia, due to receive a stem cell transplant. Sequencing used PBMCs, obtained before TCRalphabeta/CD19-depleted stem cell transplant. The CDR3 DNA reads TGCGCCAGCAGCCAAGAGGGACTAGCGGCTGCCAAAAACATTCAGTACTTC. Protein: CASSQEGLAAAKNIQYF.